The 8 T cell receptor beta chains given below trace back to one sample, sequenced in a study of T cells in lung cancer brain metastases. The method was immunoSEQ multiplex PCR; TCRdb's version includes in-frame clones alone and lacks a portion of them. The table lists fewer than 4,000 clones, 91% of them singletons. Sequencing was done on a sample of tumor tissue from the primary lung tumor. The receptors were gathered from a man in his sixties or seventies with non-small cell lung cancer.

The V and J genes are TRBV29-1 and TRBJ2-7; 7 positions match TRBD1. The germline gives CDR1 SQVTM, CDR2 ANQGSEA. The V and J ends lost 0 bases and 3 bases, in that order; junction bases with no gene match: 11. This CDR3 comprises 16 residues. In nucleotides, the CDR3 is TGCAGCGTTGAAGAGTGTTTAAGGCAGGGGGACTACGAGCAGTACTTC. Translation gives CSVEECLRQGDYEQYF.

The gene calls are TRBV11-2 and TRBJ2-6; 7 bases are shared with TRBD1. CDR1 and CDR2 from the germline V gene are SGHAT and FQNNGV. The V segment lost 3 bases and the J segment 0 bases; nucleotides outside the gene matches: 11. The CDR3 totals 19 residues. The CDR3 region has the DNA TGTGCCAGCAGCTTTATGAGGACAGGCCGGATCTCTGGGGCCAACGTCCTGACTTTC. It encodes CASSFMRTGRISGANVLTF.

The CDR3 DNA follows: TGTGCCAGCAGTTCATTTATGAGAGGTTCCTACAATGAGCAGTTCTTC. This gives the protein CASSSFMRGSYNEQFF. This chain uses TRBV27 with TRBJ2-1, with no clear D. The V end was cut by 4 bases, the J end by 1 base, with 14 bases between. CDR3 length: 16 amino acids. The V gene's germline CDR1 is MNHEY and CDR2 SMNVEV (reference sequence).

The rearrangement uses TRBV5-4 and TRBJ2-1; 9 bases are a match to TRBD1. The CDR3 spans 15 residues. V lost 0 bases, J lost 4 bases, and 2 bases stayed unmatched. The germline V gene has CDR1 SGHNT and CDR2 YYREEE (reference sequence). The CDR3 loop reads CASSLEDRGYNEQFF. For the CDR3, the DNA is TGTGCCAGCAGCTTGGAAGACAGGGGGTACAATGAGCAGTTCTTC.

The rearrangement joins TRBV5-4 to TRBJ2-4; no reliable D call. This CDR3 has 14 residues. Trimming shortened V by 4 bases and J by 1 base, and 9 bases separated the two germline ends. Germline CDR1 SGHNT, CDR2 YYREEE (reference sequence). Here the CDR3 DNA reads TGTGCCAGCAGCCCCCCCGGGGCCAAAAACATTCAGTACTTC. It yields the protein CASSPPGAKNIQYF.

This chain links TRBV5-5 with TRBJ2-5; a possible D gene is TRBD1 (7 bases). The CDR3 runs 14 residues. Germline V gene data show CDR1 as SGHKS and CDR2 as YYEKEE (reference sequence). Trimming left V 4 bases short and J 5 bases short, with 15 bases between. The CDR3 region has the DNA TGTGCCAGCAGCCCGATGACAGGGAGGGAGACCCAGTACTTC. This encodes CASSPMTGRETQYF.

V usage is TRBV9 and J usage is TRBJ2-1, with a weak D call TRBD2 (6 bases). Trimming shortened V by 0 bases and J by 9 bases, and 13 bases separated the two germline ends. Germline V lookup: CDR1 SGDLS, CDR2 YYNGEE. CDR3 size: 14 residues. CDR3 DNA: TGTGCCAGCAGCGTAGACCCTTGGGGAGGTGAGCAGTTCTTC. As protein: CASSVDPWGGEQFF. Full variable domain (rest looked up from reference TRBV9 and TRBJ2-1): DSGVTQTPKHLITATGQRVTLRCSPRSGDLSVYWYQQSLDQGLQFLIQYYNGEERAKGNILERFSAQQFPDLHSELNLSSLELGDSALYFCASSVDPWGGEQFFGPGTRLTVL.

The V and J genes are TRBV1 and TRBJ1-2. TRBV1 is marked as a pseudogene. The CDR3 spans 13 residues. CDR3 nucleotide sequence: TGCACCAGCAGGATGCGAAAGACCTATGGCTACACCTTC. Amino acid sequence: CTSRMRKTYGYTF.